This T cell receptor beta chain was recovered during a study of cytomegalovirus exposure and HLA in healthy donors. The PCR made use of 60 Vbeta and 13 Jbeta primers. Sequenced by immunoSEQ multiplex PCR; TCRdb stores in-frame clones only, minus some. The sample has more than 110,000 clones; 75% to 85% are singletons. Germline assignment: CDR1 SGHDT and CDR2 YYEEEE. Unmatched junction bases numbered 9, after V lost 0 bases and J lost 9 bases. The length of the CDR3 is 15 residues. This chain connects TRBV5-6 to TRBJ1-5; the match to TRBD1 covers 7 bases. The clonotype comes from a female donor in good health and CMV-seronegative. The sample taken for sequencing was PBMCs. CDR3: CASSLGDSVGWPQHF. CDR3 in DNA: TGTGCCAGCAGCTTGGGGGACAGTGTGGGATGGCCCCAGCATTTT.